This entry lists 11 T cell receptor beta chains sequenced from one sample in a study of response to subunit inactivated influenza vaccine (dated by TCRdb to the late 2010s). Receptor amplification or capture employed RT-PCR. The sequencer was an Illumina HiSeq 2500. In-frame beta chains were kept once TCRdb had trimmed the public reads at Q25 with fastp and called clones with MiXCR. Each entry merges the rows of one CDR3 protein and shows their most common DNA and genes. Across this sample there are 550,000 to 600,000 distinct CDR3 sequences, with about 10% seen only once. The ten top clones hold about 10% of the sample. The starting material was PBMCs from blood, obtained on the day of vaccination. Every receptor here comes from a middle-aged man who received an inactivated influenza vaccine. Donor details come from another sample of the same person, matched by shared clones.

V gene TRBV3-1 combines with J gene TRBJ1-1, with D possibly TRBD1 on 6 matching bases. The CDR3 contains 17 residues. V shed 1 base and J shed 8 bases, with 23 bases lying between them. The germline CDR1 and CDR2 sequences are LGHDT and YNNKEL (reference sequence). The chain's CDR3 is CASSQVAAWDNQNEAFF. CDR3 DNA sequence: TGTGCCAGCAGCCAAGTAGCGGCCTGGGACAACCAAAACGAAGCTTTCTTT. Variable domain in full (rest from reference TRBV3-1 and TRBJ1-1): DTAVSQTPKYLVTQMGNDKSIKCEQNLGHDTMYWYKQDSKKFLKIMFSYNNKELIINETVPNRFSPKSPDKAHLNLHINSLELGDSAVYFCASSQVAAWDNQNEAFFGQGTRLTVV.

This clonotype was found many times. This chain joins TRBV29-1 and TRBJ2-7; D remains ambiguous. The length of the CDR3 is 11 residues. V lost 5 bases, J lost 0 bases, and 5 bases lay in between. Germline loops: CDR1 SQVTM, CDR2 ANQGSEA. In DNA, the CDR3 is TGCAGCGTTATCCACTCCTACGAGCAGTACTTC. This gives the protein CSVIHSYEQYF.

The rearrangement uses TRBV2 and TRBJ1-5; D is possibly TRBD1 (6 bases). CDR1 is SNHLY and CDR2 is FYNNEI in the germline V gene. The CDR3 contains 14 residues. V dropped 6 bases and J dropped 3 bases, with 12 bases sitting between them. The CDR3 DNA sequence: TGTGCCAGCAGGGACAGAAAATTCAATCAGCCCCAGCATTTT. This translates into CASRDRKFNQPQHF.

The rearrangement joins TRBV28 to TRBJ2-7, with TRBD1 matching 9 bases. The CDR3 consists of 15 residues. In germline, CDR1 is MDHEN, CDR2 SYDVKM. V lost 6 bases to trimming and J lost 5 bases; unmatched junction nucleotides: 11. CDR3 DNA: TGTGCCAGCAGGGTACACGGGACAGGGTATAACGAGCAGTACTTC. Translating gives CASRVHGTGYNEQYF.

This clonotype was seen more than once but under ten times. The chain is built from TRBV20-1 and TRBJ2-2, with TRBD2 matching 10 bases. In germline, CDR1 is DFQATT, CDR2 SNEGSKA (reference sequence). The CDR3 contains 15 residues. Trimming removed 1 base from V and 5 bases from J; junction bases left unmatched: 4. The CDR3 reads CSARASGGFTGELFF. As DNA, the CDR3 is TGCAGTGCTAGAGCTAGCGGGGGATTTACCGGGGAGCTGTTTTTT.

The sample holds many counts of this clonotype. This chain joins TRBV5-1 and TRBJ1-5; 9 bases align to TRBD1. V gave up 0 bases and J gave up 10 bases; unmatched junction bases: 8. Germline CDR1 and CDR2: SGHRS and YFSETQ. The CDR3 loop spans 15 amino acids. CDR3 sequence (DNA): TGCGCCAGCAGCTTGGGCCCTCGGGACAGGGACCCCCAGCATTTT. Amino acid sequence: CASSLGPRDRDPQHF.

The chain combines TRBV20-1 with TRBJ1-1; possibly TRBD1 for D (5 bases). The V gene lost 0 bases and the J gene lost 6 bases, with 14 bases spanning the gap. The CDR3 runs to 14 residues. In germline, CDR1 is DFQATT, CDR2 SNEGSKA (reference sequence). CDR3 nucleotide sequence: TGCAGTGCTAGAGATAGTAGAGGGGAGGCTGAAGCTTTCTTT. Its protein is CSARDSRGEAEAFF.

The table lists this clonotype with many counts. The rearrangement joins TRBV6-1 to TRBJ2-1; D is perhaps TRBD1 (6 bases). Trimming left V 6 bases short and J 3 bases short, with 15 bases between. CDR1 is MNHNS, CDR2 SASEGT, per germline. The CDR3 runs to 15 residues. In nucleotides, the CDR3 is TGTGCCAGCAGGATCGGACAGTGGTACTACAATGAGCAGTTCTTC. It specifies CASRIGQWYYNEQFF.

This clonotype showed up just a few times. The J gene is TRBJ2-1, the V gene TRBV12-3 or TRBV12-4, with 9 bases matching TRBD2. With 5 bases clipped from V and 8 bases from J, the junction kept 13 bases outside the gene matches. The CDR3 extends over 16 amino acids. The CDR3 DNA reads as TGTGCCAGCAGTCCGATATGGCGGGGGGGTCTCGATGAGCAGTTCTTC. Translation: CASSPIWRGGLDEQFF.

CDR3 DNA sequence: TGTGCCAGCAGTGCCACCGGGACAGGGGACACCGGGGAGCTGTTTTTT. Translating it yields CASSATGTGDTGELFF. V is TRBV25-1 and J is TRBJ2-2, with 10 bases aligning to TRBD1. The V segment lost 4 bases and the J segment 3 bases; nucleotides outside the gene matches: 5. This CDR3 comprises 16 residues. Looked up from germline, CDR1 is MGHDK and CDR2 is SYGVNS.

This clonotype was detected many times. This sequence joins TRBV7-2 and TRBJ1-4; D unclear. The V gene lost 6 bases and the J gene lost 7 bases, with 15 bases spanning the gap. The CDR3 loop spans 14 amino acids. CDR1 and CDR2 from the germline V gene are SGHTA and FQGNSA. CDR3 bases: TGTGCCAGCAGAAGCGGGTCCACAAGTGAAAAACTGTTTTTT. Translation gives CASRSGSTSEKLFF. Based on the CDR3 plus reference TRBV7-2 and TRBJ1-4, the full variable domain is GAGVSQSPSNKVTEKGKDVELRCDPISGHTALYWYRQSLGQGLEFLIYFQGNSAPDKSGLPSDRFSAERTGGSVSTLTIQRTQQEDSAVYLCASRSGSTSEKLFFGSGTQLSVL.